The subject of this entry is one TCR beta chain. Sequencing was performed with immunoSEQ multiplex PCR; in TCRdb, only in-frame clones are kept and a portion is missing. The sample lists about 300,000 clones; 70% to 90% were seen once. The data belong to a study of blood T cell repertoires in COVID-19. Study at large: Donors in the United States, Italy and Spain gave samples during acute or convalescent COVID-19. The cDNA or gDNA used as material had been derived from T cells, B-cell-depleted T cells, or PBMCs.

CDR1 and CDR2 from the germline V gene are SGHAT and FQDESV (reference sequence). The CDR3 is 14 residues long. J lost 5 bases, V lost 5 bases, and 3 bases had no gene match. The sequenced sample was peripheral blood. The chain is built from TRBV11-1 and TRBJ2-1; 10 bases fit TRBD2. The sequence was obtained from a woman aged 25 to 39 who had recovered from COVID-19. The DNA of the CDR3 is TGTGCCAGCAGCCGGACTAGCGGCCACAATGAGCAGTTCTTC. This translates into CASSRTSGHNEQFF.